This TCR beta chain was recorded in a study of T cell responses to AZD1222 COVID-19 vaccine. Clones were sequenced by immunoSEQ multiplex PCR, and TCRdb holds only the in-frame ones, with some missing. The sample lists approximately 160,000 clones, about nine tenths occurring once. Notes on this clone: Its antigen is not identified.

Findings and caveats of the study: Most donors were white British and more were female, and clonal diversity was possibly underestimated. None of the repertoires were sampled until the peak T cell response had passed. Close to half of spike-specific TCRs reportedly recognize unmutated variant regions.

With 2 bases removed from V and 1 base from J, the gap between germline ends came to 8 bases. CDR1 and CDR2 (germline): MNHEY, SVGAGI. The CDR3 is made up of 15 amino acids. The sample here was peripheral blood, taken on day 0 of AZD1222 vaccination. This receptor was identified in an adult in good health. This sequence joins TRBV6-5 and TRBJ2-2; D is possibly TRBD2 (5 bases). CDR3 in DNA: TGTGCCAGCAGTTACGCGGGCCTGAACACCGGGGAGCTGTTTTTT. It codes for CASSYAGLNTGELFF.